One sample yielded the 26 T cell receptor beta chains listed below, sequenced in a study of blood T cell repertoires in COVID-19. TCRdb keeps only in-frame clones here, not all; method: immunoSEQ multiplex PCR. The data contain about 80,000 clones, 65% to 85% of them seen just once; the ten biggest clones take up 4.5% to 7%. Sequencing was carried out using peripheral blood. The receptors derive from a man aged 55-75 years with active or convalescent COVID-19.

The J gene is TRBJ2-1, the V gene TRBV4-2, with D possibly matching TRBD2 (6 bases). This CDR3 spans 15 amino acids. Germline CDR1 is LGHNA and CDR2 is YNFKEQ. V lost 0 bases and J lost 2, with 8 bases in between. The CDR3 spells CASSQDWTTYNEQFF. CDR3 nucleotides: TGTGCCAGCAGCCAAGACTGGACTACCTACAATGAGCAGTTCTTC.

This clone has just a few counts. This rearrangement joins TRBV11-2 to TRBJ2-2, with 7 bases matching TRBD1. V lost 5 bases and J lost 7; bases outside the gene matches: 10. Germline CDR1 reads SGHAT; CDR2 reads FQNNGV. The CDR3 runs 15 residues. CDR3 loop: CASSPRTGSGGELFF. The DNA for the CDR3 is TGTGCCAGCAGCCCGAGGACAGGTAGTGGCGGGGAGCTGTTTTTT.

The chain uses TRBV7-2 and TRBJ2-7, with TRBD2 identical over 9 bases. From germline, CDR1 is SGHTA and CDR2 FQGNSA. CDR3 size: 18 residues. V gave up 5 bases and J gave up 0 bases; unmatched junction bases: 14. The CDR3 here is CASSLPSGAGGLSYEQYF. The CDR3 region has the DNA TGTGCCAGCAGCCTTCCCTCGGGAGCGGGGGGCCTCTCCTACGAGCAGTACTTC.

This clone was recorded once. The V and J genes are TRBV6-6 and TRBJ1-1, with D perhaps TRBD1 (5 bases). V lost 5 bases to trimming and J lost 3 bases, with 10 bases between them. This CDR3 is 13 amino acids long. Germline V lookup: CDR1 MNHNY, CDR2 SVGAGI (reference sequence). DNA for the CDR3: TGTGCCAGCAGTGCCGGACATTACACTGAAGCTTTCTTT. This encodes CASSAGHYTEAFF.

The rearrangement links TRBV7-2 to TRBJ2-1; no definite D call. Germline V gene lookup returns CDR1 SGHTA and CDR2 FQGNSA. This CDR3 is 14 amino acids long. Trimming shortened V by 5 bases and J by 9 bases, and 17 bases separated the two germline ends. This CDR3 is CASSPKWSNTEQFF. The CDR3 bases are TGTGCCAGCAGCCCCAAGTGGAGTAATACTGAGCAGTTCTTC.

This clone was counted a few times. The chain carries TRBV6-4 and TRBJ2-3; 9 positions agree with TRBD2. With V trimmed by 3 bases and J by 3 bases, 4 bases remained unmatched. This CDR3 comprises 15 residues. CDR1 and CDR2 (germline): MRHNA, SNTAGT. CDR3 bases: TGTGCCAGCAGTGAGGGTAGCGGGGGAACAGATACGCAGTATTTT. Protein product: CASSEGSGGTDTQYF.

This clone was recorded at least ten times. J is TRBJ2-1 and V is TRBV18; the match to TRBD1 covers 9 bases. V shed 8 bases and J 4 bases; nucleotides not matched to a gene: 9. Germline loops: CDR1 KGHSH, CDR2 LQKENI. CDR3 length: 15 residues. The CDR3 DNA reads TGTGCCAGCGCACAAGGGACAGGGCCTTACAATGAGCAGTTCTTC. As protein: CASAQGTGPYNEQFF.

The rearrangement joins TRBV10-2 to TRBJ1-4; tentatively, D is TRBD1 (6 bases). The length of the CDR3 is 15 residues. The ends were cut back, 6 bases at V and 4 bases at J, with 15 bases in the middle. Germline V gives CDR1 WSHSY, CDR2 SAAADI. The CDR3 sequence: CASRGDRSINEKLFF. CDR3 nucleotides: TGCGCCAGCAGGGGAGACAGGAGTATTAATGAAAAACTGTTTTTT.

V usage is TRBV7-9 and J usage is TRBJ1-2, with a tentative D call TRBD1 (5 bases). Germline-derived CDR1 and CDR2 are SEHNR and FQNEAQ (reference sequence). CDR3 length: 15 residues. With 5 bases removed from V and 8 bases from J, the gap between germline ends came to 21 bases. The CDR3 sequence: CASSPPLGGLGGYTF. In DNA, the CDR3 is TGTGCCAGCAGCCCACCCCTGGGGGGGTTAGGGGGCTACACCTTC.

The chain combines TRBV3-1 (or the pseudogene TRBV3-2) with TRBJ2-7; 9 bases are a match to TRBD1. This CDR3 contains 15 residues. Per germline, CDR1 LGHDT and CDR2 YNNKEL (reference sequence). J lost 4 bases, V lost 6 bases, and 10 bases had no gene match. The CDR3 protein is CASRMGTGLGYEQYF. The DNA for the CDR3 is TGTGCCAGCAGGATGGGGACAGGGTTAGGTTACGAGCAGTACTTC.

The chain links TRBV6-2 or TRBV6-3 to TRBJ2-6; D remains unclear. CDR3 length: 15 amino acids. Deletions cut 2 bases from V and 0 bases from J, with 5 bases between. The germline V gene has CDR1 MNHEY and CDR2 SVGEGT. The CDR3 loop is CASSYGGSGANVLTF. CDR3 DNA sequence: TGTGCCAGCAGTTACGGCGGCTCTGGGGCCAACGTCCTGACTTTC.

This chain links TRBV6-5 with TRBJ2-2; a possible D gene is TRBD1 (5 bases). V lost 7 bases to trimming and J lost 2 bases, with 8 bases between them. The CDR3 runs 13 residues. Per germline, CDR1 MNHEY and CDR2 SVGAGI. The CDR3 loop is CASKQENTGELFF. The CDR3 bases are TGTGCCAGCAAACAGGAAAACACCGGGGAGCTGTTTTTT.

The V gene is TRBV12-3 or TRBV12-4, the J gene TRBJ1-2; D uncertain. The CDR3 contains 12 residues. The germline V and J ends were trimmed by 3 bases and 7 bases, with 9 bases remaining between them. The CDR3 is CASSLGGSGYTF. For the CDR3, the DNA is TGTGCCAGCAGTTTGGGCGGGAGTGGCTACACCTTC.

The gene calls are TRBV18 and TRBJ2-1; 13 nucleotides agree with TRBD2. Germline loops: CDR1 KGHSH, CDR2 LQKENI. The CDR3 sequence is 16 residues long. Trimming removed 4 bases from V and 5 bases from J; junction bases left unmatched: 5. DNA for the CDR3: TGTGCCAGCTCACTCGGACTAGCGGGGGCTAACAATGAGCAGTTCTTC. Translation: CASSLGLAGANNEQFF.

V gene TRBV25-1 combines with J gene TRBJ1-1, with 9 bases lining up with TRBD1. The CDR3 contains 15 residues. CDR1 is MGHDK, CDR2 SYGVNS, per germline. Losses at the gene ends were 5 bases for V and 1 base for J; bases not matched to a gene: 5. This chain's CDR3 is CASSPWTGENTEAFF. For the CDR3, the DNA is TGTGCCAGCAGTCCTTGGACAGGGGAGAACACTGAAGCTTTCTTT.

V and J are TRBV4-3 and TRBJ1-4; TRBD1 is a possible D gene (6 bases). Germline V gene sequence: CDR1 LGHNA, CDR2 YSLEER. The ends were cut back, 1 base at V and 7 bases at J, with 10 bases in the middle. The CDR3 loop spans 14 amino acids. CDR3 amino acids: CASSQAQGGEKLFF. DNA of the CDR3: TGCGCCAGCAGCCAAGCACAGGGCGGTGAAAAACTGTTTTTT.

This sequence joins TRBV5-8 and TRBJ1-4; D possibly corresponds to TRBD1 (5 bases). This CDR3 comprises 15 residues. V dropped 4 bases and J dropped 3 bases, with 13 bases sitting between them. Germline V lookup: CDR1 SGHTS, CDR2 YDEGEE. Written as DNA, the CDR3 is TGTGCCAGCAGCGCGGCGGGACGACCTAATGAAAAACTGTTTTTT. Translated: CASSAAGRPNEKLFF.

The gene calls are TRBV5-1 and TRBJ1-2, with a tentative D call TRBD1 (6 bases). The CDR3 spans 14 residues. The germline V and J ends were trimmed by 4 bases and 3 bases, with 13 bases remaining between them. The germline gives CDR1 SGHRS, CDR2 YFSETQ. The CDR3 sequence is CASSTGQPYYGYTF. In DNA form, the CDR3 reads TGCGCCAGCAGCACCGGACAGCCGTACTATGGCTACACCTTC.

The chain recombines TRBV27 with TRBJ2-5, with 8 bases that match TRBD2. Germline V CDR1 and CDR2: MNHEY, SMNVEV (reference sequence). Germline trimming cut 10 bases from V and 4 bases from J; bases unmatched to any gene: 17. The CDR3 is made up of 16 amino acids. The DNA of the CDR3 is TGTGCCACCGCGAGGACCGGGGGGGCTGTAGGAGAGACCCAGTACTTC. This translates into CATARTGGAVGETQYF.

This clone came up a few times. CDR3 sequence: CASSLAAGGVETQYF. The CDR3 nucleotides are TGTGCCAGCAGCTTGGCCGCAGGGGGCGTTGAGACCCAGTACTTC. The chain links TRBV5-6 to TRBJ2-5; 8 nucleotides line up with TRBD1. The CDR3 sequence is 15 residues long. CDR1 and CDR2 from the germline V gene are SGHDT and YYEEEE. The V gene end was trimmed by 0 bases and the J gene end by 5 bases; junction bases not matched to a gene: 6. The full variable domain, its missing parts supplied by reference TRBV5-6 and TRBJ2-5, is DAGVTQSPTHLIKTRGQQVTLRCSPKSGHDTVSWYQQALGQGPQFIFQYYEEEERQRGNFPDRFSGHQFPNYSSELNVNALLLGDSALYLCASSLAAGGVETQYFGPGTRLLVL.

This chain uses TRBV7-9 with TRBJ2-1, with 7 bases that match TRBD2. V dropped 5 bases and J dropped 6; count of bases not matched to a gene: 7. The CDR3 extends over 14 amino acids. CDR1 SEHNR and CDR2 FQNEAQ come from the germline V gene (reference sequence). The CDR3: CASSPTGGGNEQFF. CDR3 nucleotides: TGTGCCAGCAGCCCTACGGGCGGGGGCAATGAGCAGTTCTTC.

The rearrangement links TRBV15 to TRBJ2-3, with 8 bases that match TRBD1. Unmatched junction bases numbered 2, after V lost 0 bases and J lost 6 bases. Germline CDR1 and CDR2: LNHNV and YYDKDF (reference sequence). The CDR3 contains 14 residues. For the CDR3, the DNA is TGTGCCACCAGCAGAGAACAGGGGGTGGATACGCAGTATTTT. It translates to CATSREQGVDTQYF.

This clone was found a few times. The CDR3 loop reads CASSPGTGNQPQHF. The CDR3 nucleotides are TGCGCCAGCAGCCCCGGGACAGGGAACCAGCCCCAGCATTTT. The chain has TRBV5-1 and TRBJ1-5, with TRBD1 identical over 9 bases. J was trimmed by 7 bases and V by 4 bases; bases with no gene match: 6. Germline assignment: CDR1 SGHRS and CDR2 YFSETQ. CDR3 size: 14 residues.

This chain uses TRBV4-3 with TRBJ1-1, with 7 nucleotides matching TRBD1. Germline assignment: CDR1 LGHNA and CDR2 YSLEER. Unmatched junction bases numbered 5, after V lost 3 bases and J lost 1 base. The CDR3 consists of 15 residues. The CDR3: CASSQEDRQNTEAFF. The CDR3 region has the DNA TGCGCCAGCAGCCAGGAGGACAGGCAGAACACTGAAGCTTTCTTT.

There are a few counts of this clone. The CDR3 loop reads CASRIWRVDQPQHF. CDR3 DNA: TGTGCCAGCAGAATCTGGCGGGTGGATCAGCCCCAGCATTTT. The genes are TRBV28 and TRBJ1-5; D is ambiguous. Trimming took 6 bases from V and 5 from J, leaving 14 bases between them. This CDR3 has 14 amino acids. Germline-derived CDR1 and CDR2 are MDHEN and SYDVKM.

The rearrangement uses TRBV6-5 and TRBJ2-2; D is possibly TRBD1 (5 bases). Trimming pared 8 bases from V and 0 bases from J, leaving 13 bases between. Looked up from germline, CDR1 is MNHEY and CDR2 is SVGAGI. The CDR3 is made up of 15 amino acids. CDR3 coding DNA: TGTGCCAGCGGGGCAGGCCCTTCGAACACCGGGGAGCTGTTTTTT. This sequence encodes CASGAGPSNTGELFF.